This entry describes one T cell receptor beta chain. What it binds is not known. The method was immunoSEQ multiplex PCR; TCRdb's version includes in-frame clones alone and lacks a portion of them. The table shows about 110,000 clones, with 90% occurring only once. The data derive from a study of Tregs in tolerant kidney transplant recipients. General study findings and limits: Antigen-driven expansion was suggested because donor-specific Tregs expanded more than all Tregs in tolerant patients.

The CDR3 spans 13 residues. Trimming cost V 5 bases and J 3 bases; bases outside gene matches: 3. Germline CDR1 and CDR2: SGHVS and FQNEAQ. The clonotype comes from a human donor who received a combined kidney and bone marrow transplant. The input for sequencing was CD4+ T cells from blood, taken before the transplant. The V call is TRBV7-8, the J call TRBJ2-5; 7 bases match TRBD1. In nucleotides, the CDR3 is TGTGCCAGCAGCCAGGGGACAGAAGAGACCCAGTACTTC. It codes for CASSQGTEETQYF.